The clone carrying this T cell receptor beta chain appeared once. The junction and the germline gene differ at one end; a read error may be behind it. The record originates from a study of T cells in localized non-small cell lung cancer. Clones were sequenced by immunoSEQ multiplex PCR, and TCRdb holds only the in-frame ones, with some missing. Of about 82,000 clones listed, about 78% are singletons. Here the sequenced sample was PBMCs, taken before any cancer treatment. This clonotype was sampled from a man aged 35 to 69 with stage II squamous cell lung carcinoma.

The CDR3 DNA follows: TGTGCTAGCAGCTTAACCGGGGGCGAGCAGTACTTC. Residues: CASSLTGGEQYF. The chain couples TRBV7-7 to TRBJ2-7, with TRBD2 as a possible D gene (6 bases). Germline V gene sequence: CDR1 SSHAT, CDR2 FNYEAQ (reference sequence). The CDR3 totals 12 residues.